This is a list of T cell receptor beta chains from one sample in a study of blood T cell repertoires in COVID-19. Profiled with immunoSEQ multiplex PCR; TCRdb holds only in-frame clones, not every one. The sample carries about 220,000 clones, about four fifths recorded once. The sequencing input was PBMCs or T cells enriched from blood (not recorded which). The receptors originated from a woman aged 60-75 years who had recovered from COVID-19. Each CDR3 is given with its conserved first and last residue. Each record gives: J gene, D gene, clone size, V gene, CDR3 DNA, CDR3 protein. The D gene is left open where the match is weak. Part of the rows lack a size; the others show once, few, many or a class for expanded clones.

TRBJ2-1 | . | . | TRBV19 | TGTGCCAGTAGTATTCAGGAGGGGACCTACAATGAGCAGTTCTTC | CASSIQEGTYNEQFF
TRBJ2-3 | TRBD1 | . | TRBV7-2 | TGTGCCAGCAGCCGCCAACAGGGGGGATATCGCGCAGATACGCAGTATTTT | CASSRQQGGYRADTQYF
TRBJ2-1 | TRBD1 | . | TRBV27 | TGTGCCAGCAGTAAGCTAGGGGGCTTTCAGGAGCAGTTCTTC | CASSKLGGFQEQFF
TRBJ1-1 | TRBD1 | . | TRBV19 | TGTGCCAGTAGTATCGGACAGGGGGGGACTGAAGCTTTCTTT | CASSIGQGGTEAFF
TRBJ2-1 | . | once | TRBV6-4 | TGTGCCAGCAGTGACAAGGGGCAGAGGTACAATGAGCAGTTCTTC | CASSDKGQRYNEQFF
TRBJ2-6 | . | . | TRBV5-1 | TGCGCCAGCAGCTCGACTGTTTCTGGGGCCAACGTCCTGACTTTC | CASSSTVSGANVLTF
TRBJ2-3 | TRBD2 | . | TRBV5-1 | TGCGCCAGCAGCTTGGCCGTCACTAGCGCGCCAGATACGCAGTATTTT | CASSLAVTSAPDTQYF
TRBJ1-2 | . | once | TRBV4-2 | TGTGCCAGCAGCCAAGGGACTTCGGGCTATGGCTACACCTTC | CASSQGTSGYGYTF
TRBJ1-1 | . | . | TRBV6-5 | TGTGCCAGCAGTTACCCGGGGAGGGGCGGCACTGAAGCTTTCTTT | CASSYPGRGGTEAFF
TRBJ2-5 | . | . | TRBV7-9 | TGTGCCAGCAGCCTGCAAGAGACCCAGTACTTC | CASSLQETQYF
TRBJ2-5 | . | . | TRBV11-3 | TGTGCCAGCAGCCGTCGCGGCCAAGAGACCCAGTACTTC | CASSRRGQETQYF
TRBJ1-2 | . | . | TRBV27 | TGTGCCAGCAGTTCGGCCGTCGGGGGGCGGGGGAGCTATGGCTACACCTTC | CASSSAVGGRGSYGYTF
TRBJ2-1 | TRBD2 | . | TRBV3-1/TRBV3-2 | TGTGCCAGCAGCCACCTGGCGGGAGAGGGTGAGCAGTTCTTC | CASSHLAGEGEQFF
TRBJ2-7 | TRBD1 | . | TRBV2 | TGTGCCAGCGGCCGGGACAGGGACTACGAGCAGTACTTC | CASGRDRDYEQYF
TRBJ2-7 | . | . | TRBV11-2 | TGTGCCAGCAGCTTAATGTCGGTCGAGCAGTACTTC | CASSLMSVEQYF
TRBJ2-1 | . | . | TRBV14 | TGTGCCAGCAGTCAGGGCAATGAGCAGTTCTTC | CASSQGNEQFF
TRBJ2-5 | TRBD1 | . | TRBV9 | TGTGCCAGCTCACAGGGGGCTCCATCTGGAGAGACCCAGTACTTC | CASSQGAPSGETQYF
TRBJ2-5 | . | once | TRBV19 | TGTGCCAGTAGTATAGCGGCTAGCGCGGGGACCCAGTACTTC | CASSIAASAGTQYF
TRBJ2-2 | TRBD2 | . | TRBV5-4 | TGTGCCAGCAGCCCGAAGTCGAGGGAGGGGACCGGGGAGCTGTTTTTT | CASSPKSREGTGELFF
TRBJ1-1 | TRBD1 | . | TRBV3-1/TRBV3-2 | TGTGCCAGCAGCCAGAAACAGGGGCCAGGGGTGACACCTGAAGCTTTCTTT | CASSQKQGPGVTPEAFF
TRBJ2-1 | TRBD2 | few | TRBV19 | TGTGCCAGTAGTATTGCTAGCGGATCCTACAATGAGCAGTTCTTC | CASSIASGSYNEQFF
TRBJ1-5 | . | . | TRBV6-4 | TGTGCCAGCAGTGACCCCCCGCCTGGGGCCAATCAGCCCCAGCATTTT | CASSDPPPGANQPQHF
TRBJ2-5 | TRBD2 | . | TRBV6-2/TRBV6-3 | TGTGCCAGCAGCTATCTTTTAACGGGGGGGCCTGGGGCCGAGTACTTC | CASSYLLTGGPGAEYF
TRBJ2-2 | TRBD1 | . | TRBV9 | TGTGCCAGCAGCCCGAGGGACAGCCCCGGAGGGGAGCTGTTTTTT | CASSPRDSPGGELFF
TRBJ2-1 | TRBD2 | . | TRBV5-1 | TGCGCCAGCAGCTTGACTAGCGGAGTTCCCAATGAGCAGTTCTTC | CASSLTSGVPNEQFF
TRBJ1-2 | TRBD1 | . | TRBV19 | TGTGCCAGTAGTTTAACAGGGGGGTCTAACTATGGCTACACCTTC | CASSLTGGSNYGYTF
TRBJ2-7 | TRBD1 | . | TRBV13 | TGTGCCAGCAGCTCCCCCGGGACAGGTTACGAGCAGTACTTC | CASSSPGTGYEQYF
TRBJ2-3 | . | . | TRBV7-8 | TGTGCCAGCAGCTTATTTGCGACGCAGTATTTT | CASSLFATQYF
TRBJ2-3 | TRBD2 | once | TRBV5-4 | TGTGCCAGCAGCACCGGACTAGCGGGGGGAGCTGATACGCAGTATTTT | CASSTGLAGGADTQYF
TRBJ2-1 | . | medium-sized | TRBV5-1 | TGCGCCAGCAGCTTGGTTTACGGGGAGGAAAGGGAAGTCTTC | CASSLVYGEEREVF
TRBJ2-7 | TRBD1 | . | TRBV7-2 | TGTGCCAGCAGCTTAAGGGACAGGGGGACGCGGTACGAGCAGTACTTC | CASSLRDRGTRYEQYF
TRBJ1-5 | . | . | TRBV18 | TGTGCCAGCTCACCCGCGCGGAATCAGCCCCAGCATTTT | CASSPARNQPQHF
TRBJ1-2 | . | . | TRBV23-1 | TGCGCCAGCAATCGGGACAACCCAGGGGATGGCTACACCTTC | CASNRDNPGDGYTF
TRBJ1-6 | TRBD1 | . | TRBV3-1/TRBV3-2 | TGTGCCAGCAGCCGGGGACAGGGGAATTCACCCCTCCACTTT | CASSRGQGNSPLHF
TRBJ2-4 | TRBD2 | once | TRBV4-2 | TGTGCCAGCAGCCAAAACCTAGCGGGGATAAACATTCAGTACTTC | CASSQNLAGINIQYF
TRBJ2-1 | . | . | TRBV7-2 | TGTGCCAGCAGCTTAGGGGGACTCTACAATGAGCAGTTCTTC | CASSLGGLYNEQFF
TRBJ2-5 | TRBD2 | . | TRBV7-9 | TGTGCCAGCAGCTTCGGTGCAGCGGGGGCCCAGTACTTC | CASSFGAAGAQYF
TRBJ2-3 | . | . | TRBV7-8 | TGTGCCAGCAGTTCCCAGGGGACCGATACGCAGTATTTT | CASSSQGTDTQYF
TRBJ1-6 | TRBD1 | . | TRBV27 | TGTGCCAGCAGAATTGGACAGGGGAAATCACCCCTCCACTTT | CASRIGQGKSPLHF
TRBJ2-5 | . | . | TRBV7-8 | TGTGCCAGCAGCTTACGGGGGGCAGAGACCCAGTACTTC | CASSLRGAETQYF
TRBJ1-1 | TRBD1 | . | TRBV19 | TGTGCCAGTAGTTCGAACCGGGACAGGGGGCCCTCAAACACTGAAGCTTTCTTT | CASSSNRDRGPSNTEAFF